This T cell receptor (beta chain) was found in a study of blood T cell repertoires in COVID-19. At the level of the study: The United States, Italy and Spain supplied acute and convalescent COVID-19 samples. The analysed material was cDNA or gDNA that came from T cells, B-cell-depleted T cells, or PBMCs.

Trimming removed 1 base at V and 7 bases at J, with 8 bases between. The CDR3 totals 12 residues. CDR1 is SGHDT and CDR2 is YYEEEE in the germline V gene. In the original processing: For nucleated cells, counts were estimated from reference gene primer amplification. Assay: immunoSEQ multiplex PCR; the TCRdb copy retains only in-frame clones and omits some. The DNA gave D and trimming, while V, J and clone size come from that table. The data show around 620,000 clones, about 90% seen once. This sequence joins TRBV5-6 and TRBJ2-5; TRBD1 might be the D (5 bases). This receptor was taken from a woman aged 18 to 35 with acute or convalescent COVID-19. Sequencing input: peripheral blood. The CDR3 here is CASSLIQGTQYF. The CDR3 region has the DNA TGTGCCAGCAGCTTGATCCAGGGGACCCAGTACTTC.